This T cell receptor beta chain was recovered during a study of neurological immune-mediated disorders. The CDR3 runs to 15 residues. Germline assignment: CDR1 SGHRS and CDR2 YFSETQ. The V gene end was trimmed by 4 bases and the J gene end by 1 base; junction bases not matched to a gene: 5. The cDNA was synthesized by 5'RACE incorporating 10-nucleotide random UMIs. A single run covered 15-18 subjects with over 190 million TCR-beta sequences. One entry per CDR3 protein, called by TCRdb with MiXCR from the 5' RACE reads. The profile shows 20,000 to 30,000 distinct CDR3 sequences, around an eighth of them singletons. 2 million unsorted PBMCs were stored in RNAlater at -80 °C before RNA extraction. This clonotype was found many times.

The chain recombines TRBV5-1 with TRBJ1-1, with 9 bases matching TRBD1. Material: PBMCs. The sequence was obtained from a woman aged 40 to 50 with HTLV-1-associated myelopathy (HAM/TSP). CDR3: CASSLTGQGNTEAFF. The CDR3 DNA follows: TGCGCCAGCAGCCTGACGGGACAGGGGAACACTGAAGCTTTCTTT.